This TCR beta chain came from a study of PD-L1 blockade in urothelial cancer. About the study: Atezolizumab, begun by patients around 2014, was given at 1,200 mg intravenously every 3 weeks. Per blood sample, T cells had a median of around 150,000.

Into every PCR, synthetic TCR analog templates were spiked. TCRdb's copy holds only in-frame clones and misses some; the assay was immunoSEQ multiplex PCR. Here the sample spans 40,000 to 55,000 clones, around 84% being singletons. Time point noted: pretreatment peripheral blood. Patient disease was locally advanced or metastatic urothelial carcinoma. CDR3 length: 18 amino acids. Trimming removed 2 bases from V and 9 bases from J, with 26 bases in between. From germline, CDR1 is SEHNR and CDR2 FQNEAQ (reference sequence). The chain employs TRBV7-9 and TRBJ2-1; D possibly corresponds to TRBD2 (8 bases). This specimen consisted of PBMCs, obtained around atezolizumab (anti-PD-L1) treatment. The receptor's source is a man aged 55-75 years with urothelial cancer. The chain's CDR3 is CASSLFRGGVSGGGEQFF. In DNA form, the CDR3 reads TGTGCCAGCAGCTTATTTAGAGGGGGCGTGAGCGGGGGAGGTGAGCAGTTCTTC. The complete variable domain, with remaining parts taken from reference TRBV7-9 and TRBJ2-1, reads DTGVSQNPRHKITKRGQNVTFRCDPISEHNRLYWYRQTLGQGPEFLTYFQNEAQLEKSRLLSDRFSAERPKGSFSTLEIQRTEQGDSAMYLCASSLFRGGVSGGGEQFFGPGTRLTVL.